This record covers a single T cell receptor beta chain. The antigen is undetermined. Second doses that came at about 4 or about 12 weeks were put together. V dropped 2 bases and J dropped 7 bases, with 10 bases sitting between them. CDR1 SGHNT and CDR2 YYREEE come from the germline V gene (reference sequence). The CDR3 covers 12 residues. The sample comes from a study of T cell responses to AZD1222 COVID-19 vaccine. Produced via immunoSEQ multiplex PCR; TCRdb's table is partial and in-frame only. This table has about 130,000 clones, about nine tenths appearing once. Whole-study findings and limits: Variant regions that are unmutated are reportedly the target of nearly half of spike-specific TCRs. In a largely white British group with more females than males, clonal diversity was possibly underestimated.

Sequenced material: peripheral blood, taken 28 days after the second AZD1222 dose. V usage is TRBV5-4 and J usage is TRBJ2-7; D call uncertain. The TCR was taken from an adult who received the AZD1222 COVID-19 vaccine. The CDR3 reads CASSLTPGEQYF. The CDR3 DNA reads TGTGCCAGCAGCTTAACCCCTGGGGAGCAGTACTTC.